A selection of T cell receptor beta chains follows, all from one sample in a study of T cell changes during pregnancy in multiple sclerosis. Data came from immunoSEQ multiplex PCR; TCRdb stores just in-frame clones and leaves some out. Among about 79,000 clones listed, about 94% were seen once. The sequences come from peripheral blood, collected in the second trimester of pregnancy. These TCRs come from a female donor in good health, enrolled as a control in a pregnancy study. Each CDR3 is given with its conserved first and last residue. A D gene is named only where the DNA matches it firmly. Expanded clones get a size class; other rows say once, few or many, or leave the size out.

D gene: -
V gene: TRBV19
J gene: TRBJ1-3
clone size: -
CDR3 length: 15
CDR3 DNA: TGTGCCAGTAGTATAGATCCCACAGATGGAAACACCATATATTTT
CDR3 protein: CASSIDPTDGNTIYF

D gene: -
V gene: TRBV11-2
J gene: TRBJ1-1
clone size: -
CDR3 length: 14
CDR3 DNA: TGTGCCAGCAGCTTAGATCGGTCCGAAACTGAAGCTTTCTTT
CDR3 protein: CASSLDRSETEAFF

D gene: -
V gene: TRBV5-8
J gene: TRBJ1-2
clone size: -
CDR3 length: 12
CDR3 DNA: TGTGCCAGCAGCTTGGGCGGGGCAGGCTACACCTTC
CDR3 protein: CASSLGGAGYTF

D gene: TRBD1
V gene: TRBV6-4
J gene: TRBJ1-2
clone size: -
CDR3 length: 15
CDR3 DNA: TGTGCCAGCAGTCCCGGGACAGGGGGCGACTATGGCTACACCTTC
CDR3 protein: CASSPGTGGDYGYTF

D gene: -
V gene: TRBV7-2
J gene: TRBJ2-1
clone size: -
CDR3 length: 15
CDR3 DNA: TGTGCCAGCACCCCCTTGGGCCTAGCTATGTATGAGCAGTTCTTC
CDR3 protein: CASTPLGLAMYEQFF

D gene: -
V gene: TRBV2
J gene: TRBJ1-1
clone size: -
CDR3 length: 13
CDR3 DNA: TGTGCCAGCAGTGAATTTAGGAACACTGAAGCTTTCTTT
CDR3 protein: CASSEFRNTEAFF

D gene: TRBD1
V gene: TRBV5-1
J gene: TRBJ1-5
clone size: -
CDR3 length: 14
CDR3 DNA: TGCGCCAGCAGCTTGACAGGGGGTAATCAGCCCCAGCATTTT
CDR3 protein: CASSLTGGNQPQHF

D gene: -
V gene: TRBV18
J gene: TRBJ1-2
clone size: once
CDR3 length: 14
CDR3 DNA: TGTGCCAGCTCACACCCCATTGACATCTATGGCTACACCTTC
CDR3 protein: CASSHPIDIYGYTF

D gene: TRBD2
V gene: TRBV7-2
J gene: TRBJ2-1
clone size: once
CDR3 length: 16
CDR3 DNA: TGTGCCAGCAGCTCACGGACTAGCGGGGGGCGGGATGAGCAGTTCTTC
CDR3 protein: CASSSRTSGGRDEQFF

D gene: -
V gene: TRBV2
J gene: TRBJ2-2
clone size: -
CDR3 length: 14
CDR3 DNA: TGTGCCAGCATATTCAATGGGGGGACCGGGGAGCTGTTTTTT
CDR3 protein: CASIFNGGTGELFF

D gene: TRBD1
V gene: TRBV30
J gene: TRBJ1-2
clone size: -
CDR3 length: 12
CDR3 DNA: TGTGCCTGGAAATCGCTTGGGACAGCCTACACCTTC
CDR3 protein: CAWKSLGTAYTF

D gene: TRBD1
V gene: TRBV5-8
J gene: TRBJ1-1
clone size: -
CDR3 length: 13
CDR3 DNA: TGTGCCAGCAGCCCCGGACAGGGCACTGAAGCTTTCTTT
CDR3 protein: CASSPGQGTEAFF

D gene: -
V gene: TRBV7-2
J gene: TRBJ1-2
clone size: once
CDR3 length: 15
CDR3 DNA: TGTGCCAGCACCGTAGCTGGGGGCGCTCCCTATGGCTACACCTTC
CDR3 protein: CASTVAGGAPYGYTF

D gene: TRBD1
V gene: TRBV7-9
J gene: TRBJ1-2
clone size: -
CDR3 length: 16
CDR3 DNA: TGTGCCAGCACCCCGGACAGGGAGATGGGGGTAAGGGGCTACACCTTC
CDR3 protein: CASTPDREMGVRGYTF

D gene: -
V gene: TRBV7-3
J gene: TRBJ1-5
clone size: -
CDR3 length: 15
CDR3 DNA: TGTGCCAGCAGCTTAGTGTTGGGCCGAAATCAGCCCCAGCATTTT
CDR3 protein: CASSLVLGRNQPQHF

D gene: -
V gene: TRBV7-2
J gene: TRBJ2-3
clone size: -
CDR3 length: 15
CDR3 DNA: TGTGCCAGCAGGGGGGGCAGACAGGGCGGGGATACGCAGTATTTT
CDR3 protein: CASRGGRQGGDTQYF

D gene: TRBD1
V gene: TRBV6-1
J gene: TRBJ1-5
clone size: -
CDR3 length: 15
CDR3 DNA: TGTGCCAGCAGTGGACAGGGGGAGGGCAATCAGCCCCAGCATTTT
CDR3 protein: CASSGQGEGNQPQHF

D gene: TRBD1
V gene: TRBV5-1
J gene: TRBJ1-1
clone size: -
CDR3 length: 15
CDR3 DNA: TGCGCCAGCAGCGACCAGGACAGGGCCCGGCCTGAAGCTTTCTTT
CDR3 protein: CASSDQDRARPEAFF

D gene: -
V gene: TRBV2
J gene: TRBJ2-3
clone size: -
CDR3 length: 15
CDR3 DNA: TGTGCCAGCAAAACAACCATGTCTAGCACAGATACGCAGTATTTT
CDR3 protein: CASKTTMSSTDTQYF

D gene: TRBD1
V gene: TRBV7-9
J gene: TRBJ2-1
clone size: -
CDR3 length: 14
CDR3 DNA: TGTGCCAGCAGCCGACCAGTGACAGGGAATGAGCAGTTCTTC
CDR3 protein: CASSRPVTGNEQFF

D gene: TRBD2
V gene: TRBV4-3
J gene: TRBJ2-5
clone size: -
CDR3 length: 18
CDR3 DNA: TGCGCCAGCAGCCAAGTTAGTAGCGGGGGGGCCGGGCAAGAGACCCAGTACTTC
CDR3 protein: CASSQVSSGGAGQETQYF

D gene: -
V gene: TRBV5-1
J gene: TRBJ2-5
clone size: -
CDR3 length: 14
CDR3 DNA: TGCGCCAGCACCGCGGACTCCTTCCAAGAGACCCAGTACTTC
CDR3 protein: CASTADSFQETQYF

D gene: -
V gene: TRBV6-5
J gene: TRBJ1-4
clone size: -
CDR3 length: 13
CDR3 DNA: TGTGCCAGCAGGCGGGGGTCCACAGAAAAACTGTTTTTT
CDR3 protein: CASRRGSTEKLFF

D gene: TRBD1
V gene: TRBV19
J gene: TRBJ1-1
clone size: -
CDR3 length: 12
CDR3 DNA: TGTGCCAGTAGTTCGACAGGGCCTGAAGCTTTCTTT
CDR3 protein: CASSSTGPEAFF

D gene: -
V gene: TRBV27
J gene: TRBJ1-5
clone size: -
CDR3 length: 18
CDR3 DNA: TGTGCCAGCAGTCGTGGGGGGGCGGAAATGTCTAGCAATCAGCCCCAGCATTTT
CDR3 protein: CASSRGGAEMSSNQPQHF

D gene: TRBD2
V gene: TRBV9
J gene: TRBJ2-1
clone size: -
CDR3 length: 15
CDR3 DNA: TGTGCCAGCAGCGTAGGCGGGGGCTCCTACAATGAGCAGTTCTTC
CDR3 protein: CASSVGGGSYNEQFF

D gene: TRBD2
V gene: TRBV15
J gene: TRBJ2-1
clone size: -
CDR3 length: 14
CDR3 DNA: TGTGCCACCAGCAGAGTGGGACTAGCCTATGAGCAGTTCTTC
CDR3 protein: CATSRVGLAYEQFF

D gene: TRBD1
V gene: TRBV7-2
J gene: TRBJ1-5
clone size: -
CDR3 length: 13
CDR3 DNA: TGTGCCAGATTACAGGGGGAAGGTCAGCCCCAGCATTTT
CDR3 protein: CARLQGEGQPQHF

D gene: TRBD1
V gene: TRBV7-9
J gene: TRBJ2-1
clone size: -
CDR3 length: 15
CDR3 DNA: TGTGCCAGCACCCACCGGGACAGGGTTTACAATGAGCAGTTCTTC
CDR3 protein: CASTHRDRVYNEQFF

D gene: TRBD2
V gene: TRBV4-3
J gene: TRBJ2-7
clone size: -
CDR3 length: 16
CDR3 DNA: TGCGCCAGCAGCCAAGAAGGGGAGGGAATAACCTACGAGCAGTACTTC
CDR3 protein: CASSQEGEGITYEQYF

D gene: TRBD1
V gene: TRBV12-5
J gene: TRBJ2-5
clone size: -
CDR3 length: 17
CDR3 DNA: TGTGCTAGTGGCCCTACGGGACAGGGGGTCTTGGGAGAGACCCAGTACTTC
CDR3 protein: CASGPTGQGVLGETQYF

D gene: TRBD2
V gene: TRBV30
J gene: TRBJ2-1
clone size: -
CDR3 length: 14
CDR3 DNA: TGTGCCTGGAGGGATCTAGCGGCCTACAATGAGCAGTTCTTC
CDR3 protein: CAWRDLAAYNEQFF

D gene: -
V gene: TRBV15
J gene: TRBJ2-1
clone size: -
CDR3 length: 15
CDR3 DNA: TGTGCCACCAGCAGGGGGACAAGGGGGAACAATGAGCAGTTCTTC
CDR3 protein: CATSRGTRGNNEQFF

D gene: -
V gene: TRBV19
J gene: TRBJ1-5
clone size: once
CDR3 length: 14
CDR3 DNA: TGTGCCAGTAGTATAAGGACAGACAATCAGCCCCAGCATTTT
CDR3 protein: CASSIRTDNQPQHF

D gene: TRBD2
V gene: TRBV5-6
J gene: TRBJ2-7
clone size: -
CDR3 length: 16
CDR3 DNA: TGTGCCAGCAGCGGGGGACTAGCGGGGGTCGGCTACGAGCAGTACTTC
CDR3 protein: CASSGGLAGVGYEQYF

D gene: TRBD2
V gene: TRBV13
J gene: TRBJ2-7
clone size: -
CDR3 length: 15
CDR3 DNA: TGTGCCAGCAGCTTCCTGACTAGCGGGGGTTACGAGCAGTACTTC
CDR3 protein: CASSFLTSGGYEQYF

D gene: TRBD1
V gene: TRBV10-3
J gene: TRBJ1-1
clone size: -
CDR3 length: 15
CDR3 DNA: TGTGCCATCAAGACAGGGGAGGAGTTGGGCACTGAAGCTTTCTTT
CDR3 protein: CAIKTGEELGTEAFF

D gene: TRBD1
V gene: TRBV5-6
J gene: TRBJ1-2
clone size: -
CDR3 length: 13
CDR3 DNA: TGTGCCAGCAGCCTGACAGGGGACTATGGCTACACCTTC
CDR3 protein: CASSLTGDYGYTF